One sample yielded the 28 T cell receptor beta chains listed below, sequenced in a study of blood T cells in healthy people across ages. Primed by a sample-barcoded 5' primer and a J-beta primer mix, a second PCR proceeded for 7 to 11 cycles. Each CDR3 protein gets one entry after TCRdb re-called the 5' RACE reads with MiXCR. This table has approximately 1,000,000 distinct CDR3 sequences, more than 30% appearing once. The sample consisted of blood. Receptor source: a man aged 18 to 29 in good health.

This clonotype was detected a few times. The chain carries TRBV7-9 and TRBJ1-1; no definite D call. Germline CDR1 SEHNR, CDR2 FQNEAQ (reference sequence). Trimming cost V 2 bases and J 0 bases, with 10 bases left between them. This CDR3 has 15 residues. Here the CDR3 reads CASSLWQIMNTEAFF. CDR3 nucleotides: TGTGCCAGCAGCTTATGGCAGATAATGAACACTGAAGCTTTCTTT.

In this sample, this clonotype turned up a few times. This chain connects TRBV20-1 to TRBJ2-1; no definite D call. Germline V gene lookup returns CDR1 DFQATT and CDR2 SNEGSKA (reference sequence). Trimming pared 1 base from V and 7 bases from J, leaving 11 bases between. The CDR3 runs 13 residues. The CDR3 DNA follows: TGCAGTGCTAGAGCTCCAAACTGGAATGAGCAGTTCTTC. Encoded protein: CSARAPNWNEQFF.

This chain joins TRBV7-2 and TRBJ2-7, with 7 bases that match TRBD2. Germline V CDR1 and CDR2: SGHTA, FQGNSA. The ends lost 1 base at V and 7 bases at J; junction bases unmatched: 13. The CDR3 is made up of 16 amino acids. CDR3 bases: TGTGCCAGCAGCTTAGGACCCCTAGCGGCCGGTAATGAGCAGTACTTC. Encoded protein: CASSLGPLAAGNEQYF.

This clonotype was seen more than once but under ten times. The V and J genes are TRBV7-9 and TRBJ1-5; D ambiguous. This CDR3 region has 15 residues. From germline, CDR1 is SEHNR and CDR2 FQNEAQ (reference sequence). The V gene lost 1 base and the J gene lost 4 bases, with 11 bases spanning the gap. The CDR3 here is CASSLDGSPNQPQHF. The DNA for the CDR3 is TGTGCCAGCAGCTTAGACGGCAGCCCAAATCAGCCCCAGCATTTT.

This clonotype has more than one count but fewer than ten. This rearrangement joins TRBV5-4 to TRBJ1-5; possible D gene TRBD1, 5 bases. The V gene lost 10 bases and the J gene lost 0 bases, with 20 bases spanning the gap. CDR3 length: 16 residues. From germline, CDR1 is SGHNT and CDR2 YYREEE (reference sequence). This CDR3 reads CACTAEVGDSNQPQHF. In nucleotides, the CDR3 is TGTGCCTGCACGGCAGAGGTGGGGGATAGCAATCAGCCCCAGCATTTT.

The sample holds many counts of this clonotype. Here the CDR3 reads CAISGATGRSNTDTQYF. The CDR3 DNA reads as TGTGCCATCAGTGGCGCAACAGGGCGGTCGAACACAGATACGCAGTATTTT. The genes are TRBV10-3 and TRBJ2-3; a weak D match, TRBD1 (6 bases). CDR1 ENHRY and CDR2 SYGVKD come from the germline V gene. The V and J ends lost 4 bases and 2 bases respectively, with 19 bases between them. This CDR3 is built from 17 residues.

The chain carries TRBV4-2 and TRBJ2-1, with TRBD2 matching over 7 bases. The germline gives CDR1 LGHNA, CDR2 YNFKEQ. This CDR3 region has 15 residues. The trim removed 0 bases at V and 6 bases at J, leaving 5 bases unmatched. CDR3 protein: CASSQEGGGPNEQFF. The CDR3 nucleotides are TGTGCCAGCAGCCAAGAGGGGGGAGGGCCCAATGAGCAGTTCTTC.

The table lists this clonotype with a few counts. The rearrangement links TRBV5-1 to TRBJ2-7; 8 positions agree with TRBD1. Trimming at V came to 4 bases and at J to 3 bases, leaving 0 bases not matched to a gene. Germline loops: CDR1 SGHRS, CDR2 YFSETQ. The CDR3 runs to 12 residues. CDR3 sequence reads: CASSGTGYEQYF. The CDR3 nucleotides read TGCGCCAGCAGCGGGACAGGCTACGAGCAGTACTTC.

The sample holds many counts of this clonotype. This chain uses TRBV12-3 or TRBV12-4 with TRBJ2-3; D not certain. V lost 5 bases to trimming and J lost 4 bases, with 7 bases between them. This CDR3 has 12 amino acids. CDR3 DNA: TGTGCCAGCAGTCCGGCCCCAGATACGCAGTATTTT. Encoded protein: CASSPAPDTQYF.

The chain carries TRBV7-2 and TRBJ2-2, with TRBD2 matching 8 bases. The V gene's germline CDR1 is SGHTA and CDR2 FQGNSA. The CDR3 sequence is 16 residues long. After removal of 8 bases from V and 2 bases from J, the junction contained 10 bases not matched to a gene. This chain's CDR3 is CASRIDSGINTGELFF. The CDR3 region has the DNA TGTGCCAGCCGTATCGATAGCGGGATTAACACCGGGGAGCTGTTTTTT.

The rearrangement joins TRBV20-1 to TRBJ2-3, with 8 bases aligning to TRBD2. Losses at the gene ends were 8 bases for V and 6 bases for J; bases not matched to a gene: 1. Germline V gives CDR1 DFQATT, CDR2 SNEGSKA (reference sequence). CDR3 length equals 10 residues. The CDR3 DNA is TGCAGTCCGGGGGGGGATACGCAGTATTTT. Its translation is CSPGGDTQYF.

The chain carries TRBV28 and TRBJ1-1, with D unclear. This CDR3 has 12 amino acids. V lost 8 bases and J lost 4, with 11 bases in between. The germline V gene encodes CDR1 MDHEN and CDR2 SYDVKM. In DNA, the CDR3 is TGTGCCAGCGCGTGGCGTAGCACTGAAGCTTTCTTT. Its translation: CASAWRSTEAFF. Using reference TRBV28 and TRBJ1-1 for the parts outside the CDR3, the full variable domain is DVKVTQSSRYLVKRTGEKVFLECVQDMDHENMFWYRQDPGLGLRLIYFSYDVKMKEKGDIPEGYSVSREKKERFSLILESASTNQTSMYLCASAWRSTEAFFGQGTRLTVV.

This clonotype came up a few times. This chain links TRBV4-3 with TRBJ2-7; D gene ambiguous. CDR1 and CDR2 from the germline V gene are LGHNA and YSLEER. Between the trimmed V and J ends, which lost 4 bases and 0 bases, there was a span of 10 bases. The CDR3 length is 14 residues. The CDR3 is CASSPSTGSYEQYF. The DNA of the CDR3 is TGCGCCAGCAGCCCTTCGACGGGCTCCTACGAGCAGTACTTC.

In regard to this clonotype: A much larger clone is a single base away; this may be a read error. V is TRBV7-8 and J is TRBJ2-3; 7 nucleotides align to TRBD2. Germline values: CDR1 SGHVS, CDR2 FQNEAQ. The CDR3 is made up of 13 amino acids. CDR3 coding DNA: TGTGCCAGCAGCGTAGCGGGTGTGGATACGCAGTATTTT. It yields the protein CASSVAGVDTQYF.

In its sample, this clonotype was seen a few times. V is TRBV7-2 and J is TRBJ2-1, with 7 bases identical to TRBD2. Germline CDR1 reads SGHTA; CDR2 reads FQGNSA. The CDR3 extends over 14 amino acids. With 3 bases clipped from V and 6 bases from J, the junction kept 5 bases outside the gene matches. The CDR3 loop reads CASSFKGRGNEQFF. The DNA of the CDR3 is TGTGCCAGCAGCTTTAAGGGGAGGGGCAATGAGCAGTTCTTC.

This clonotype was counted once. This chain connects TRBV29-1 to TRBJ2-7; TRBD2 matches 8 bases. J was trimmed by 6 bases and V by 5 bases; bases with no gene match: 9. The CDR3 covers 13 residues. Germline V CDR1 and CDR2: SQVTM, ANQGSEA. CDR3 sequence reads: CSVSGLASREQYF. In nucleotides, the CDR3 is TGCAGCGTTTCTGGACTAGCCTCTCGCGAGCAGTACTTC.

The rearrangement uses TRBV2 and TRBJ2-3, with 7 bases aligning to TRBD2. The J segment lost 0 bases and the V segment lost 7 bases, leaving 19 bases of the junction unmatched. Germline loops: CDR1 SNHLY, CDR2 FYNNEI. The CDR3 is 19 residues long. The CDR3 DNA sequence: TGTGCCAGCACCGGACTCGGGCTAGCGGCCGACCGGAGCACAGATACGCAGTATTTT. Translation: CASTGLGLAADRSTDTQYF.

The rearrangement links TRBV4-3 to TRBJ2-5; tentative D call: TRBD1 (5 bases). The CDR3 totals 15 residues. From germline, CDR1 is LGHNA and CDR2 YSLEER. Trimming cost V 0 bases and J 1 base, with 9 bases left between them. CDR3 loop: CASSQDGASQETQYF. CDR3 in DNA: TGCGCCAGCAGCCAAGATGGGGCTAGCCAAGAGACCCAGTACTTC.

A remark on this clonotype: This may come from a read error, since a much larger clone is one base off. The V and J genes are TRBV6-4 and TRBJ2-3; 9 bases are a match to TRBD2. This CDR3 comprises 17 residues. Germline CDR1 is MRHNA and CDR2 is SNTAGT. DNA for the CDR3: TGTGCCAGCAGTGACCATGGTAGCGGGGGAGGCACAAATACGCAGTATTTT. It is translated as CASSDHGSGGGTNTQYF.

The V and J genes are TRBV5-5 and TRBJ2-1; D may be TRBD2 (7 bases). Germline loops: CDR1 SGHKS, CDR2 YYEKEE (reference sequence). This CDR3 comprises 16 residues. The germline V and J ends were trimmed by 3 bases and 6 bases, with 19 bases remaining between them. CDR3 in amino acids: CASSSRGGRGFNEQFF. The CDR3 DNA sequence: TGTGCCAGCAGCTCGAGGGGGGGGCGCGGTTTCAATGAGCAGTTCTTC.

The count of this clonotype is one. One junction end does not reproduce the germline sequence, and a read error may be involved. This rearrangement joins TRBV10-3 to TRBJ1-1; D perhaps matches TRBD1 (6 bases). Germline CDR1 reads ENHRY; CDR2 reads SYGVKD. This CDR3 contains 14 residues. CDR3 DNA sequence: TGTGCCATCAGGGCGTCAGTTGGGGACACGGAAGCTTTCTTT. As protein: CAIRASVGDTEAFF.

This sequence joins TRBV3-1 and TRBJ2-5, with 9 nucleotides matching TRBD2. Germline CDR1 is LGHDT and CDR2 is YNNKEL (reference sequence). The J segment lost 2 bases and the V segment lost 5 bases, leaving 6 bases of the junction unmatched. This CDR3 is 15 amino acids long. Here the CDR3 DNA reads TGTGCCAGCAGCTATAGCGGGGGCCGTCAAGAGACCCAGTACTTC. Amino acid sequence: CASSYSGGRQETQYF.

The chain employs TRBV11-2 and TRBJ1-1; TRBD1 aligns across 8 bases. The CDR3 is 16 residues long. Germline-derived CDR1 and CDR2 are SGHAT and FQNNGV. After removal of 6 bases from V and 3 bases from J, the junction contained 12 bases not matched to a gene. CDR3 in amino acids: CASRWTGMEGDTEAFF. In DNA, the CDR3 is TGTGCCAGCAGGTGGACAGGGATGGAGGGGGACACTGAAGCTTTCTTT.

In this sample, this clonotype turned up a few times. The rearrangement joins TRBV29-1 to TRBJ2-2, with D perhaps given as TRBD1 or TRBD2 (6 bases each). The CDR3 is made up of 13 amino acids. The germline V and J ends were trimmed by 7 bases and 5 bases, with 14 bases remaining between them. Germline CDR1 is SQVTM and CDR2 is ANQGSEA. The CDR3 protein is CSGGASSTGELFF. CDR3 bases: TGCAGCGGGGGGGCTAGTAGTACCGGGGAGCTGTTTTTT.

V gene TRBV12-5 combines with J gene TRBJ1-5, with D uncertain. Per germline, CDR1 LGHNT and CDR2 FRNRAP. With 6 bases removed from V and 5 bases from J, the gap between germline ends came to 8 bases. The CDR3 runs to 12 residues. The CDR3 nucleotides are TGTGCTAGTGGACTTGATGATCAGCCCCAGCATTTT. It is translated as CASGLDDQPQHF.

V is TRBV30 and J is TRBJ1-4; D not resolved. Germline CDR1 is GTSNPN and CDR2 is SVGIG (reference sequence). This CDR3 has 13 residues. The V and J ends lost 5 bases and 5 bases respectively, with 12 bases between them. CDR3 nucleotides: TGTGCCTGGGCAGGTCTTCAGAATGAAAAACTGTTTTTT. Protein: CAWAGLQNEKLFF.

This clonotype was recorded many times. This chain joins TRBV20-1 and TRBJ1-2; possible D gene TRBD1, 6 bases. Trimming took off 6 bases at V and 5 bases at J, with 19 bases between the two ends. Germline loops: CDR1 DFQATT, CDR2 SNEGSKA (reference sequence). The CDR3 is made up of 14 amino acids. The CDR3 reads CSAPNPGGAYGYTF. The CDR3 DNA reads TGCAGTGCCCCCAACCCGGGGGGGGCTTATGGCTACACCTTC.

V gene TRBV4-3 combines with J gene TRBJ2-3, with 11 bases that match TRBD2. J lost 4 bases, V lost 0 bases, and 3 bases had no gene match. Germline loops: CDR1 LGHNA, CDR2 YSLEER. There are 16 residues in the CDR3. The CDR3 region has the DNA TGCGCCAGCAGCCAAGATCTAGCGGGGGGTGCAGATACGCAGTATTTT. This sequence encodes CASSQDLAGGADTQYF.